The entry that follows covers one T cell receptor (beta chain) sequence. How the authors handled the data: Amplified reference gene primers provided the basis for estimating nucleated cell counts. The method was immunoSEQ multiplex PCR; TCRdb's version includes in-frame clones alone and lacks a portion of them. V and J calls and clone size follow that table, whereas D and trimming were derived from the DNA. The sample holds roughly 280,000 clones, nearly 90% seen once. The CDR3 covers 17 residues. Per the germline V gene, CDR1 is SGHRS and CDR2 is YFSETQ. The germline V and J ends were trimmed by 0 bases and 0 bases, with 15 bases remaining between them. This sample was taken from a study of blood T cell repertoires in COVID-19.

This receptor was identified in a woman in her sixties or seventies who had recovered from COVID-19. Input material: PBMCs or T cells enriched from blood (not recorded which). V is TRBV5-1 and J is TRBJ1-1; tentatively, D is TRBD1 (5 bases). CDR3 sequence (DNA): TGCGCCAGCAGCTTGGGACAGTCCACCTTCATGAACACTGAAGCTTTCTTT. Amino acid sequence: CASSLGQSTFMNTEAFF.